Listed below are T cell receptor beta chains from one sample, sequenced in a study of breast tumors, draining lymph nodes, adjacent tissues. TCRdb passed the multiplex PCR reads through MiXCR, listing each CDR3 protein once. The sample contains 200,000 to 250,000 distinct CDR3 sequences, about a third of which appear only once. Sequencing was carried out using axillary lymph node tissue. All receptors derive from a female donor with breast cancer. Some clones in this sample may be carry-over from other donors' samples. CDR3s include the opening cysteine and the closing phenylalanine or tryptophan. A D gene is named only where the DNA matches it firmly. Expanded clones are given a class, and other clones once, few, many or no size at all.

d_call clone_size j_call v_call cdr3_nt cdr3_aa
TRBD1 NA TRBJ2-1 TRBV10-3 TGTGCCATCAGTGAAGGGGACAGAACAGACGATGAGCAGTTCTTC CAISEGDRTDDEQFF
NA many TRBJ2-2 TRBV5-1 TGCGCCAGCAGCTTGGGGTTTACAAACACCGGGGAGCTGTTTTTT CASSLGFTNTGELFF
NA NA TRBJ1-2 TRBV7-3 TGTGCCAGCAGCTTAACCGGGGGGCCAGGGCATGGCTACCCCTTC CASSLTGGPGHGYPF
TRBD1 many TRBJ2-7 TRBV10-3 TGTGCCATCAGCAATCTCCGGGACAGGGACGAGCAGTACTTC CAISNLRDRDEQYF
TRBD1 many TRBJ1-5 TRBV9 TGTGCCAGCAGCCCCGGGACAGGGTTTAATCAGCCCCAGCATTTT CASSPGTGFNQPQHF
TRBD2 many TRBJ2-1 TRBV7-2 TGTGCCAGCAGCTTAAATATGGCGGGAGGGTACAATGAGCAGTTCTTC CASSLNMAGGYNEQFF
TRBD2 many TRBJ2-1 TRBV11-2 TGTGCCAGCAGTCCGGGACTAGGGTATCGCGAGCAGTTCTTC CASSPGLGYREQFF
NA NA TRBJ1-1 TRBV29-1 TGCAGCGTTGTCGGGGGCTCGAAATACACTGAAGCTTTCTTT CSVVGGSKYTEAFF
TRBD2 many TRBJ2-5 TRBV30 TGTGCCTGGGGAAGACTAGCTACCCAAGAGACCCAGTACTTC CAWGRLATQETQYF
NA once TRBJ1-4 TRBV5-8 TGTGCCAGCAGCTTGGGCTGGGTCCGAACTAATGAAAAACTGTTTTTT CASSLGWVRTNEKLFF
TRBD1 many TRBJ1-6 TRBV18 TGTGCCAGCTCACCAAGGACAGGGACCTATAATTCACCCCTCCACTTT CASSPRTGTYNSPLHF
NA many TRBJ2-1 TRBV9 TGTGCCAGCAGCGTAGCAGGGTTCGGTGAGCAGTTCTTC CASSVAGFGEQFF
NA NA TRBJ1-1 TRBV12-5 TGTGCCAGCAGCCCCCGACGGTCCTATGAAGCTTTCTTT CASSPRRSYEAFF
TRBD1 NA TRBJ2-6 TRBV2 TGTGCCGGCACCTGGGACAGCCTAAGCTTTGGGGCCAACGTCCTGACTTTC CAGTWDSLSFGANVLTF
TRBD1 many TRBJ2-1 TRBV7-9 TGTGCCAGCAGCTTAGGAACAGGGGGGAATGAGCAGTTCTTC CASSLGTGGNEQFF
NA many TRBJ1-4 TRBV27 TGTGCCAGCACCGACTGGGGTAATGAAAAACTGTTTTTT CASTDWGNEKLFF